The 24 T cell receptor beta chains reported below all come from one sample, sequenced in a study of blood T cells in healthy people across ages. The second PCR ran about 6 to 12 cycles with a sample-barcoded 5' primer and J-beta primers. MiXCR, run by TCRdb on the 5' RACE reads, gives a single entry per CDR3 protein. The sample includes hundreds of thousands of distinct CDR3 sequences, approximately 60% of them seen just once. The source material was blood. The receptors stem from a man between 35 and 55 years old in good health.

This clonotype was counted a few times. This rearrangement joins TRBV4-1 to TRBJ2-7; possibly TRBD1 for D (6 bases). The CDR3 totals 16 residues. The germline V and J ends were trimmed by 4 bases and 3 bases, with 19 bases remaining between them. From germline, CDR1 is MGHRA and CDR2 YSYEKL. Here the CDR3 DNA reads TGCGCCAGCAGCCCAGAACCGGACAAGGGGGTCTACGAGCAGTACTTC. Residues: CASSPEPDKGVYEQYF.

This clonotype has more than one count but fewer than ten. V usage is TRBV6-5 and J usage is TRBJ2-3; 7 nucleotides align to TRBD1. The CDR3 loop spans 16 amino acids. Per the germline V gene, CDR1 is MNHEY and CDR2 is SVGAGI. V lost 4 bases to trimming and J lost 1 base; unmatched junction nucleotides: 8. This CDR3 reads CASSSTDREGTDTQYF. CDR3 nucleotides: TGTGCCAGCAGTTCGACCGACAGGGAAGGCACAGATACGCAGTATTTT.

This clonotype was counted many times. The V and J genes are TRBV2 and TRBJ1-2; TRBD1 aligns across 9 bases. The trim removed 9 bases at V and 10 bases at J, leaving 9 bases unmatched. Germline V gene lookup returns CDR1 SNHLY and CDR2 FYNNEI. This CDR3 region has 12 residues. The CDR3 DNA sequence: TGTGCCAGTTCCTGGGACAGGGCGTTCTACACCTTC. Its protein product is CASSWDRAFYTF.

The rearrangement joins TRBV29-1 to TRBJ1-5; 8 bases map to TRBD1. V was clipped by 6 bases and J by 5 bases; unmatched bases: 6. The V gene's germline CDR1 is SQVTM and CDR2 ANQGSEA. This CDR3 has 13 residues. The CDR3 DNA reads TGCAGCGTATCAGGGGGCAGGGATCAGCCCCAGCATTTT. Amino acid sequence: CSVSGGRDQPQHF.

The table lists this clonotype with a few counts. The chain combines TRBV6-2 or TRBV6-3 with TRBJ2-1; 8 bases match TRBD2. Germline CDR1 and CDR2: MNHEY and SVGEGT. The CDR3 consists of 15 residues. Trimming at V came to 5 bases and at J to 4 bases, leaving 7 bases not matched to a gene. CDR3 region: CASSNGRAPYNEQFF. CDR3 DNA sequence: TGTGCCAGCAGTAACGGGAGGGCCCCTTACAATGAGCAGTTCTTC.

CDR3 nucleotides: TGTGCCAGCAGCTTGCCGGGCCCGAGTTCACCCCTCCACTTT. It codes for CASSLPGPSSPLHF. The gene calls are TRBV5-6 and TRBJ1-6; D remains unclear. The CDR3 covers 14 residues. The ends were cut back, 1 base at V and 9 bases at J, with 11 bases in the middle. Looked up from germline, CDR1 is SGHDT and CDR2 is YYEEEE.

This chain's CDR3 is CASSRGQGYNSPLHF. The CDR3 nucleotides read TGCGCCAGCAGCCGGGGACAGGGATATAATTCACCCCTCCACTTT. The V call is TRBV4-1, the J call TRBJ1-6; 9 bases are shared with TRBD1. The germline gives CDR1 MGHRA, CDR2 YSYEKL. V gave up 4 bases and J gave up 4 bases; unmatched junction bases: 2. There are 15 residues in the CDR3.

CDR3 DNA: TGTGCCAGCAGCGCGGAGATAGCGTCAATAGCCAAAAACATTCAGTACTTC. It specifies CASSAEIASIAKNIQYF. The chain is built from TRBV3-1 and TRBJ2-4; TRBD2 might be the D (5 bases). The CDR3 is 17 residues long. V was trimmed by 5 bases and J by 0 bases, leaving 17 bases between them. The V gene's germline CDR1 is LGHDT and CDR2 YNNKEL (reference sequence).

Here the CDR3 reads CSVQRTGVFNEQYF. The CDR3 region has the DNA TGCAGCGTTCAGAGGACAGGGGTTTTCAATGAGCAGTACTTC. The chain couples TRBV29-1 to TRBJ2-5; 9 positions match TRBD1. Germline V CDR1 and CDR2: SQVTM, ANQGSEA. This CDR3 comprises 14 residues. Germline trimming cut 5 bases from V and 11 bases from J; bases unmatched to any gene: 15.

The V call is TRBV11-2, the J call TRBJ1-2; D is ambiguous. The ends were cut back, 8 bases at V and 5 bases at J, with 12 bases in the middle. Germline CDR1 SGHAT, CDR2 FQNNGV. The CDR3 length is 12 residues. The CDR3 protein is CASGLHSYGYTF. CDR3 DNA: TGTGCCAGCGGACTCCACAGTTATGGCTACACCTTC.

This chain connects TRBV5-1 to TRBJ2-7, with D unresolved. V lost 4 bases to trimming and J lost 7 bases, with 15 bases between them. CDR3 length equals 13 residues. Germline lookup yields CDR1 SGHRS and CDR2 YFSETQ. The CDR3 DNA follows: TGCGCCAGCAGCGTGGTTGAAGGCGGTGAGCAGTACTTC. Translating gives CASSVVEGGEQYF.

This clonotype was seen a handful of times. This chain links TRBV4-3 with TRBJ2-7, with a tentative D call TRBD2 (5 bases). Germline V gene lookup returns CDR1 LGHNA and CDR2 YSLEER. V shed 4 bases and J shed 3 bases, with 13 bases lying between them. This CDR3 has 14 amino acids. This chain's CDR3 is CASSRELLGYEQYF. CDR3 nucleotides: TGCGCCAGCAGCCGGGAGCTACTAGGCTACGAGCAGTACTTC.

The rearrangement joins TRBV27 to TRBJ2-2, with 11 bases matching TRBD1. CDR1 and CDR2 (germline): MNHEY, SMNVEV (reference sequence). With 5 bases clipped from V and 3 bases from J, the junction kept 5 bases outside the gene matches. The CDR3 loop spans 16 amino acids. The CDR3 region is CASSIGTGGYTGELFF. In DNA form, the CDR3 reads TGTGCCAGCAGTATCGGGACAGGGGGTTACACCGGGGAGCTGTTTTTT.

A few counts support this clonotype. The chain combines TRBV4-2 with TRBJ2-1; D is possibly TRBD2 (5 bases). The CDR3 runs to 13 residues. Looked up from germline, CDR1 is LGHNA and CDR2 is YNFKEQ. Between the trimmed V and J ends, which lost 0 bases and 7 bases, there was a span of 7 bases. The chain's CDR3 is CASSQERGNEQFF. CDR3 nucleotides: TGTGCCAGCAGCCAAGAACGGGGTAATGAGCAGTTCTTC.

This clonotype was counted between two and nine times. The chain is built from TRBV7-8 and TRBJ2-7; 11 nucleotides agree with TRBD2. Trimming at V came to 2 bases and at J to 6 bases, leaving 6 bases not matched to a gene. CDR1 is SGHVS, CDR2 FQNEAQ, per germline. The CDR3 has 15 amino acids. CDR3 residues: CASSLLAGGISEQYF. CDR3 nucleotides: TGTGCCAGCAGCTTACTAGCGGGAGGAATTTCCGAGCAGTACTTC.

This clonotype has a single count. The V and J genes are TRBV27 and TRBJ2-1; the D gene could be TRBD1 or TRBD2 (5 bases each). The length of the CDR3 is 13 residues. The germline CDR1 and CDR2 sequences are MNHEY and SMNVEV (reference sequence). This chain's CDR3 is CGSRTLGLNEQFF. The CDR3 DNA reads TGTGGATCGCGGACTTTGGGGCTGAATGAGCAGTTCTTC.

This clonotype appeared a few times. This chain joins TRBV20-1 and TRBJ2-3, with 7 bases matching TRBD2. After removal of 3 bases from V and 0 bases from J, the junction contained 3 bases not matched to a gene. The CDR3 loop spans 14 amino acids. Germline V gives CDR1 DFQATT, CDR2 SNEGSKA (reference sequence). The CDR3 protein is CSASGRGSTDTQYF. In DNA, the CDR3 is TGCAGTGCTAGTGGGAGGGGAAGCACAGATACGCAGTATTTT.

CDR3 sequence: CSAIAATNEKLFF. CDR3 in DNA: TGCAGTGCCATCGCGGCAACTAATGAAAAACTGTTTTTT. The gene calls are TRBV20-1 and TRBJ1-4; the D is unclear. CDR3 length: 13 residues. Germline V CDR1 and CDR2: DFQATT, SNEGSKA (reference sequence). V lost 6 bases, J lost 0 bases, and 8 bases lay in between.

The V and J genes are TRBV29-1 and TRBJ2-3; D perhaps matches TRBD1 (6 bases). V shed 0 bases and J shed 4 bases, with 17 bases lying between them. The germline CDR1 and CDR2 sequences are SQVTM and ANQGSEA. This CDR3 has 16 residues. CDR3 in amino acids: CSVEDRPGHGADTQYF. DNA of the CDR3: TGCAGCGTTGAAGATCGCCCGGGACATGGCGCAGATACGCAGTATTTT.

The genes are TRBV14 and TRBJ2-1, with 12 positions matching TRBD2. J lost 1 base, V lost 4 bases, and 5 bases had no gene match. The CDR3 totals 17 residues. Germline values: CDR1 SGHDN, CDR2 FVKESK. The CDR3 DNA is TGTGCCAGCAGCCGAGGACTAGCGGGGTATTCCTACAATGAGCAGTTCTTC. Amino acid sequence: CASSRGLAGYSYNEQFF.

V is TRBV9 and J is TRBJ1-2; a possible D gene is TRBD1 (5 bases). In germline, CDR1 is SGDLS, CDR2 YYNGEE. The CDR3 runs 16 residues. Trimming removed 3 bases at V and 7 bases at J, with 22 bases between. CDR3 DNA sequence: TGTGCCAGCAGCGGGGGAGCGGGACCACAAAGCGCTGGCTACACCTTC. Translated: CASSGGAGPQSAGYTF.

The rearrangement joins TRBV28 to TRBJ2-7; 10 nucleotides agree with TRBD1. Looked up from germline, CDR1 is MDHEN and CDR2 is SYDVKM. This CDR3 region has 14 residues. V lost 7 bases, J lost 7 bases, and 10 bases stayed unmatched. The CDR3 here is CASKTGGAYNEQYF. Here the CDR3 DNA reads TGTGCCAGCAAGACAGGGGGCGCGTACAATGAGCAGTACTTC. Based on the CDR3 plus reference TRBV28 and TRBJ2-7, the full variable domain is DVKVTQSSRYLVKRTGEKVFLECVQDMDHENMFWYRQDPGLGLRLIYFSYDVKMKEKGDIPEGYSVSREKKERFSLILESASTNQTSMYLCASKTGGAYNEQYFGPGTRLTVT.

This chain uses TRBV20-1 with TRBJ2-2, with TRBD1 identical over 7 bases. V shed 3 bases, J shed 6 bases, and the junction held 10 bases outside the gene matches. This CDR3 is 15 amino acids long. Germline CDR1 and CDR2: DFQATT and SNEGSKA (reference sequence). The CDR3 DNA sequence: TGCAGTGCTAGCAAGGGGGCGCAGGGTCCCGGGGAGCTGTTTTTT. This translates into CSASKGAQGPGELFF.

The chain employs TRBV4-1 and TRBJ2-1; D remains unclear. Germline V gene lookup returns CDR1 MGHRA and CDR2 YSYEKL. CDR3 length equals 12 residues. V lost 2 bases and J lost 10, with 9 bases in between. CDR3 nucleotide sequence: TGCGCCAGCAGCCAAACCCCTGGCGAGCAGTTCTTC. This gives the protein CASSQTPGEQFF.